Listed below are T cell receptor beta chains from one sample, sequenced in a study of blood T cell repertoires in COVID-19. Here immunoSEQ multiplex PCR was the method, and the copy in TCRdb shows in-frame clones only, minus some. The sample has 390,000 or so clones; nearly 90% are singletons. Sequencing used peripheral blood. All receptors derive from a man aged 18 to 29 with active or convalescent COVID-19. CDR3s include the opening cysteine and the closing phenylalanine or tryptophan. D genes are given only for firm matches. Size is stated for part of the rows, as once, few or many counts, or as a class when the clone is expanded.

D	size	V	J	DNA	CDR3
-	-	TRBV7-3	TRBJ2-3	TGTGCCAGCAGCTACACAGGCACAGATACGCAGTATTTT	CASSYTGTDTQYF
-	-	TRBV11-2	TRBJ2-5	TGTGCCAGCAGCTACGGGACTCTGGAGACCCAGTACTTC	CASSYGTLETQYF
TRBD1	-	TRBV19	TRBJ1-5	TGTGCCAGTAGTACGACGGACAGGGGGGTGGGTCAGCCCCAGCATTTT	CASSTTDRGVGQPQHF
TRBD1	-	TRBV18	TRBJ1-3	TGTGCCAGCTCACCATATACAGGGGAGTCTGGAAACACCATATATTTT	CASSPYTGESGNTIYF
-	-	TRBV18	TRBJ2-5	TGTGCCAGCTCACTAATGGACTCCTACCAAGAGACCCAGTACTTC	CASSLMDSYQETQYF
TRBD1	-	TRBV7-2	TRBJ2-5	TGTGCCAGCAGCTCTCGGGACAGGGGTTCACAAGAGACCCAGTACTTC	CASSSRDRGSQETQYF
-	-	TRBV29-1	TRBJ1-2	TGCAGCGTGGTGGGTAGGGGCGATCTGCCTAACTATGGCTACACCTTC	CSVVGRGDLPNYGYTF
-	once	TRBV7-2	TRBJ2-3	TGTGCCAGCAGCTTAGGTATATCGAGCGGCACAGATACGCAGTATTTT	CASSLGISSGTDTQYF
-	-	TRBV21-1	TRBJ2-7	TGTGCCAGCAGCAAACGTCGGTTTCGGACTAGTGTCGGCTACGAGCAGTACTTC	CASSKRRFRTSVGYEQYF
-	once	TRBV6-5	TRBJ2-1	TGTGCCAGCAAGAGACTCTACAATGAGCAGTTCTTC	CASKRLYNEQFF
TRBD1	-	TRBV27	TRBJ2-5	TGTGCCAGCAGTTTTACCAGGGGGCGTCAAGAGACCCAGTACTTC	CASSFTRGRQETQYF
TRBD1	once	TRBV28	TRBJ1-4	TGTGCCAGCAGTCCCGGGGGGACAGGGGAAATTGAAAAACTGTTTTTT	CASSPGGTGEIEKLFF
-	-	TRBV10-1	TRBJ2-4	TGCGCCAGCAGTTCGAAAGGGGGGGAGAACATTCAGTACTTC	CASSSKGGENIQYF
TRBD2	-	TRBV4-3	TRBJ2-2	TGCGCCAGCAGCCAAGACCGGACTAGCGGGGTGAACACCGGGGAGCTGTTTTTT	CASSQDRTSGVNTGELFF
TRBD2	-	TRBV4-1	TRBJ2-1	TGCCCCAGCAGCCGACTAGCCTCTAGCGGGGGGGTAAATGAGCAGTTCTTC	CPSSRLASSGGVNEQFF
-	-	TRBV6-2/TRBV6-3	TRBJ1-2	TGTGCCAGCAGTTTTATCCGACAGGTTGGCGGCTACACCTTC	CASSFIRQVGGYTF
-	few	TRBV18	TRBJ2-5	TGTGCCAGCTCTTTCGGCAGGGATTCGGAGACCCAGTACTTC	CASSFGRDSETQYF
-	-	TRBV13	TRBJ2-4	TGTGCCAGCAGTCTCCGGGACACTCTAAACATTCAGTACTTC	CASSLRDTLNIQYF
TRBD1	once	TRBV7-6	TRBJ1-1	TGTGCCAGCAGGCCAACCGGGACAGTGAACACTGAAGCTTTCTTT	CASRPTGTVNTEAFF
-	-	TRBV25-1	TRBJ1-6	TGTGCCAGCAGTTTTTACTTTAGCTCCTATAATTCACCCCTCCACTTT	CASSFYFSSYNSPLHF
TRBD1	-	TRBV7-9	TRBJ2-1	TGTGCCAGCAGCTTTGCAGGGACAGGGGCCAATGAGCAGTTCTTC	CASSFAGTGANEQFF
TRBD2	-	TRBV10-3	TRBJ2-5	TGTGCCATCAGAGGATCGGGAGGGTCGGAAGAGACCCAGTACTTC	CAIRGSGGSEETQYF
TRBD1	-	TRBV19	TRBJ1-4	TGTGCCAGTAGTATCGGGACAGTTAATGAAAAACTGTTTTTT	CASSIGTVNEKLFF
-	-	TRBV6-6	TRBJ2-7	TGTGCCAGCAGCCCACGCGACAGCAGAGCCTACGAGCAGTACTTC	CASSPRDSRAYEQYF
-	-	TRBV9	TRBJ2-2	TGTGCCAGCAGCGTAGATGTGGCAGGAACCCTGAACACCGGGGAGCTGTTTTTT	CASSVDVAGTLNTGELFF
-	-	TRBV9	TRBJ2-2	TGTGCCAGCAGCCCCACAGGGTCCGGGGAGCTGTTTTTT	CASSPTGSGELFF